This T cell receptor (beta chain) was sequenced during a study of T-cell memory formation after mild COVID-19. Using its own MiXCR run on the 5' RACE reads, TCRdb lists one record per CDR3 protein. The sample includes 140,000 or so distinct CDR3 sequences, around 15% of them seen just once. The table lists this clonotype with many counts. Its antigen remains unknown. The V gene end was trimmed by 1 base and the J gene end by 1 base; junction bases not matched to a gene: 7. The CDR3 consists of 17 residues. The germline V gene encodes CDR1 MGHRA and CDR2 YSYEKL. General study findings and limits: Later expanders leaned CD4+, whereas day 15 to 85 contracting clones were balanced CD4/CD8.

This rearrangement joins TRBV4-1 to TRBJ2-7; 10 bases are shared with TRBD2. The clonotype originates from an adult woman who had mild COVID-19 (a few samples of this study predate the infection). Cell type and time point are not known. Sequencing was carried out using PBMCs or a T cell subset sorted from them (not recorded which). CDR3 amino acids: CASSQGAGLAASYEQYF. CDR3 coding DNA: TGCGCCAGCAGCCAAGGTGCCGGACTAGCGGCTTCCTACGAGCAGTACTTC.